This T cell receptor beta chain emerged from a study of cytomegalovirus exposure and HLA in healthy donors (dated by TCRdb to about 2017). The study in broad terms: According to an earlier analysis of 550 to 750 of the donors, some 170 million T cells yielded 95 million to 140 million unique TCR beta sequences and approximately 300 Gb of sequence data. Around 320 gigabases of sequencing data and tens of millions of unique TCR sequences were included in an early release covering about 700 HLA-typed donors. Of the roughly 400 genotyped donors, approximately 83% fell in the genetic ancestry cluster associated with self-reported Caucasian donors. The aim of the study was to test whether cataloging public T cell receptors could identify signatures of past pathogen exposure. The T cell repertoires of some 700 subjects were profiled by immunosequencing and related to cytomegalovirus serostatus. A separate validation cohort of roughly 120 different subjects was used in addition to the roughly 670-subject first cohort. To predict cytomegalovirus infection status, the study combined high-throughput TCR immunosequencing, statistical association of individual TCRs with disease status, and machine learning. In a later analysis, previously published TCR beta repertoires from roughly 710 donors were re-analyzed and high-resolution HLA genotyping was added so that TCR occurrence patterns could be studied. Rather than using new phenotypic data, the later analysis identified candidate immune exposures from TCR beta sequences and from how often those sequences occurred across donors. To decide whether each TCR beta V gene segment behaved as functional or pseudogenic, an earlier analysis of several hundred of the donors relied on high-throughput TCR beta sequencing. Donor age, sex, ethnicity and CMV serostatus were collected together with the repertoire data. In a later genetic analysis, genome-wide SNP genotypes for about three fifths of the 666 donors were used, and that subset was treated as a discovery cohort. Every repertoire in the discovery cohort had been generated on one and the same sequencing platform. HLA typing included class I and class II loci at four-digit resolution. Typing coverage differed by locus: A, B, C, DRB1 and DQB1 were typed in roughly 620-630 donors, DQA1 in 522, DPA1 in around 600, and DPB1 in approximately 450. About five DR-DQ haplotypes were treated as single units for association and clustering because of strong linkage in the cohort. On average, approximately 250,000 unique TCR beta nucleotide sequences were sequenced per donor among about 400 genotyped donors of the cohort, with roughly 18% of those sequences being non-productive.

In total, approximately 690 healthy bone marrow donors made up the cohort. At the time of sampling, all cohort members were nominally healthy, though unrecorded immune exposures were likely present. Of the 700 or so cohort members, just under 300 had a positive CMV serostatus and approximately 370 had a negative one, while no CMV serostatus was recorded for the donor. A peripheral blood sample was provided by each donor, and peripheral blood mononuclear cells were used for TCR beta sequencing. The Qiagen DNeasy Blood Extraction Kit was used to extract genomic DNA from the blood cell samples. After removal of 0 bases from V and 1 base from J, the junction retains 1 base not matched to a gene. The CDR3 runs 15 amino acids, cysteine and phenylalanine included. Of all the DNA, just the CDR3 is kept, 45 bases in frame from base 1. The germline V gene specifies SGHTA as CDR1 and FQGNSA as CDR2. This clone was recorded a few times. The antigen it recognizes is unknown. Nothing much larger sits one base from this clone, and base qualities are not available.

Broader findings and caveats from the paper: A further reported finding was that TCR beta sequences accurately predicted the HLA-A and HLA-B alleles for most subjects in the first cohort. According to a later genetic analysis, donors in an Asian-associated ancestry cluster had fewer N-insertions in productive TCRs than the approximately 710-donor mean. Because counts were too low, about 18 rarely observed V segments, including chromosome 9 orphons, were left out of the earlier analysis of 500 to 750 of the donors. In both the original and validation cohorts, the classifier was reported to diagnose cytomegalovirus status with high specificity and sensitivity. According to a later analysis, TCR association rates differed among HLA loci, with DRB1 alleles showing the most associated TCRs and HLA-C alleles showing the fewest. Specific HLA alleles were associated with 15,000 to 20,000 TCR beta sequences at a false discovery rate of 0.05 in a later analysis. According to a later analysis, most CMV-associated TCR beta chains appeared to be HLA-restricted, and the HLA associations seemed to be driven largely by CMV exposure. Presence/absence analyses assumed roughly uniform sequencing depth across donors, an assumption that may not hold. A later analysis found that HLA-associated TCR beta chains were more clonally expanded and had lower generation probabilities than equally common non-associated chains. According to a later analysis, parvovirus B19, influenza, CMV and Epstein-Barr virus appeared linked to several top co-occurrence clusters. In this cohort, only TCR beta chains were sequenced, and detectable features were limited by the absence of alpha or paired-chain data. Three of the identified cytomegalovirus-associated TCR beta chains were confirmed in vitro to be specific for cytomegalovirus antigens. Because some donors lacked HLA typing at each locus, the association tests relied only on the typed subset. A cluster of highly shared sequence variants was judged likely to be a technical artifact of the sequencing pipeline. It was suggested by the authors that the approach could potentially be generalized to other disease states and immunological phenotypes. When HLA alleles, especially DR and DQ, strongly co-occurred, TCR associations were difficult to assign to individual alleles. Broadly in line with IMGT annotations, most TCR beta V segments showed up in productive rearrangements about 87% or about 30% of the time in an earlier analysis of 587 of the donors. A later genetic analysis associated a missense DCLRE1C variant with V-gene and J-gene trimming of TCR beta chains, and an independent cohort replicated the association. For the cohort, immune exposure information was limited to CMV serostatus. Correlated functional status among segregating V segments might be attributable to linkage disequilibrium, but an unknown experimental factor could not be ruled out. The study listed 150 to 200 TCR beta chains as associated with cytomegalovirus. The 87-base-pair reads could not distinguish some IMGT-functional V segments, including TRBV6-2 and TRBV6-3, so those segments were excluded. While some public TCRs were present in many individuals, most TCR sequences turned up only very rarely across donors.

Library method: the immunoSEQ multiplex PCR assay. The multiplex PCR relied on a mix of 60 forward primers for TCR Vbeta segments and 13 reverse primers for TCR Jbeta segments. Amplification of the CDR3 region of rearranged TCR beta genes was performed with a multiplex PCR assay on genomic DNA. On the Illumina HiSeq System, the amplified TCR beta libraries were sequenced as 87-base-pair reads. In the source study's methods: Across the 700 or so repertoires, a later analysis counted some 80 million unique TCR beta chains, 9.5 million to 12 million of which were shared by at least two donors. Raw reads were error-corrected and collapsed into unique sequences with a nearest-neighbor algorithm that merged closely related sequences to remove PCR and sequencing errors. To assign V, D and J gene segments, CDR3 sequences were aligned to IMGT reference sequences. Each retained sequence needed at least a six-nucleotide match to both a V gene segment and a J gene segment. A rearrangement counted as productive if the CDR3 had no stop codons and remained in frame with V and J, and every other rearrangement counted as non-productive. Following IMGT convention, CDR3 was defined as the stretch from the second conserved V-encoded cysteine to the conserved J-encoded phenylalanine. The earlier analysis of about 500 of the donors excluded sequences that lacked an unambiguous match to a single V gene segment. In an earlier analysis of approximately 500 of the donors, a V segment was called functional when productive rearrangements were above 56.7%, and segregating when the standard deviation between donors exceeded 5%. A statistical classification framework was built for diagnosing cytomegalovirus status from the catalog of TCR beta chain sequences. A later analysis assigned V and J genes by comparing TCR nucleotide sequences with IMGT/GENE-DB human TR gene sequences. In a later analysis, CDR3 sequences and most-parsimonious VDJ recombination scenarios were assigned using the TCRdist pipeline. In a later analysis, every TCR beta chain was defined by the combination of its CDR3 amino acid sequence and its V-gene family, and reads without a unique V-gene family were dropped. In a later analysis, 450 to 600 highly shared, low-generation-probability nucleotide sequences were removed to address suspected cross-contamination and a sequencing artifact. A later analysis calculated a clonal expansion index for each public chain from normalized within-repertoire ranks of inferred template counts. In a later analysis, generation probabilities were computed with a VDJ recombination model fitted to out-of-frame rearrangements, and the resulting probabilities were checked against IGoR. Hypergeometric tests were used in a later analysis to score TCR-TCR, TCR-HLA and TCR-CMV co-occurrence, with a repertoire-size bias correction applied to the TCR pairs. To estimate false discovery rates, a later analysis permuted the HLA or CMV assignments 20 times. In a later analysis, co-occurring TCRs were grouped with DBSCAN, and TCRdist sequence similarity was added when clustering was performed within HLA-allele-positive subsets. Repertoires with fewer than 30,000 or more than 120,000 public chains, plus five repertoires with anomalous nucleotide sharing, were excluded from co-occurrence clustering. TCRdb's version of the immuneACCESS table is confined to in-frame rearrangements and falls short of the full clone set. An unresolved V gene accounts for under half of the shortfall where checked; the remainder is of unknown origin. Clone size and the V and J calls come from that table; the DNA yielded D and trimming. The sample table contains about 130,000 clones; only one count was recorded for approximately 72% of them. The ten largest clones capture less than 3.5% of the sample.

The specimen sequenced was PBMCs. This chain joins TRBV7-2 to TRBJ2-3, with TRBD1 matching 7 junction bases. The TCR originated in a human donor in good health. The CDR3 protein is CASSLAGTGTDTQYF. The DNA reads as follows: TGTGCCAGCAGCTTAGCAGGGACAGGCACAGATACGCAGTATTTT.